A selection of T cell receptor beta chains follows, all from one sample in a study of cytomegalovirus exposure and HLA in healthy donors. Assay: immunoSEQ multiplex PCR; the TCRdb copy retains only in-frame clones and omits some. The sample includes some 150,000 clones, roughly 70% of them seen just once. Sequencing input: PBMCs. Every receptor here comes from a man aged 55 to 70 in good health and CMV-seronegative. Each CDR3 is given with its conserved first and last residue. The D gene is left open where the match is weak. Clone size is not always given. Where it is, it says once, few, many or a class for expanded clones.

len | j_gene | v_gene | abundance | d_gene | CDR3aa | CDR3nt
15 | TRBJ1-5 | TRBV4-2 | - | - | CASSPRRGGDQPQHF | TGTGCCAGCAGCCCCCGAAGGGGGGGCGATCAGCCCCAGCATTTT
13 | TRBJ1-5 | TRBV5-4 | - | - | CASSLKSDQPQHF | TGTGCCAGCAGCTTGAAGTCGGATCAGCCCCAGCATTTT
17 | TRBJ2-7 | TRBV7-8 | few | - | CASSLARSSTISYEQYF | TGTGCCAGCAGCTTAGCGCGGTCTAGTACAATCTCCTACGAGCAGTACTTC
13 | TRBJ2-3 | TRBV29-1 | - | - | CSARGLYTDTQYF | TGCAGCGCTAGGGGACTTTACACAGATACGCAGTATTTT
19 | TRBJ2-4 | TRBV7-9 | - | - | CASSRGQIGGGLAKNIQYF | TGTGCCAGCAGCCGGGGACAAATTGGTGGGGGTTTAGCCAAAAACATTCAGTACTTC
16 | TRBJ1-5 | TRBV27 | - | - | CASSPIQVYSNQPQHF | TGTGCCAGCAGTCCGATACAGGTCTATAGCAATCAGCCCCAGCATTTT
13 | TRBJ1-1 | TRBV29-1 | - | TRBD1 | CSVRGTGVPEAFF | TGCAGCGTAAGAGGGACAGGGGTCCCCGAAGCTTTCTTT
19 | TRBJ2-3 | TRBV28 | - | TRBD2 | CASSTEILAGSYSTDTQYF | TGTGCCAGCAGTACCGAGATCCTAGCGGGATCCTATAGCACAGATACGCAGTATTTT
16 | TRBJ1-1 | TRBV4-1 | - | - | CASSQEYQVTMSEAFF | TGCGCCAGCAGCCAAGAGTATCAGGTGACGATGTCTGAAGCTTTCTTT
15 | TRBJ2-5 | TRBV9 | few | TRBD2 | CASSTLAGVGGTQYF | TGTGCCAGCAGCACCCTAGCGGGAGTTGGAGGGACCCAGTACTTC
15 | TRBJ2-7 | TRBV7-7 | - | - | CASSLEAGPSGEQYF | TGTGCCAGCAGCTTAGAGGCGGGCCCTTCTGGGGAGCAGTACTTC
17 | TRBJ2-3 | TRBV6-4 | - | TRBD2 | CASNLRRLAGFTDTQYF | TGTGCCAGCAACTTACGGCGACTAGCGGGGTTCACAGATACGCAGTATTTT
15 | TRBJ1-5 | TRBV7-9 | - | - | CASSLALGAGQPQHF | TGTGCCAGCAGCTTAGCGCTAGGGGCCGGCCAGCCCCAGCATTTT
15 | TRBJ2-7 | TRBV28 | - | - | CASNPEETRGSEQYF | TGTGCCAGCAATCCTGAGGAGACCCGGGGTAGCGAGCAGTACTTC
15 | TRBJ2-7 | TRBV11-3 | - | - | CASSLEKGTNYEQYF | TGTGCCAGCAGCTTAGAGAAGGGGACAAATTACGAGCAGTACTTC
14 | TRBJ2-7 | TRBV6-1 | - | TRBD1 | CASSSNRGRGEQYF | TGTGCCAGCAGTTCTAACAGGGGGCGCGGGGAGCAGTACTTC